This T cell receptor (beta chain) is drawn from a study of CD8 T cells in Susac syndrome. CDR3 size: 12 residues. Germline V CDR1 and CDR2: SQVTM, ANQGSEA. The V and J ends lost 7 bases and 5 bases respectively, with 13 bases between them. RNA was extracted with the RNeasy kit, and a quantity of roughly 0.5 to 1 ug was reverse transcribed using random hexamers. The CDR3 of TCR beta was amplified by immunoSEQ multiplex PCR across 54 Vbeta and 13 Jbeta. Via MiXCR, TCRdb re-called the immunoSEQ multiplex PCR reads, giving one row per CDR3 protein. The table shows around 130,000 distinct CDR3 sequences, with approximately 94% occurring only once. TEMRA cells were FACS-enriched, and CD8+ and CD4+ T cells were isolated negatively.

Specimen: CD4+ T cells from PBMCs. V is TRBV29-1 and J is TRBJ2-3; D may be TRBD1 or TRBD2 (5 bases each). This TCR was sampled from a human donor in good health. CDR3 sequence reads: CSGGPSQDTQYF. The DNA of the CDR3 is TGCAGCGGGGGACCCAGCCAAGATACGCAGTATTTT.